This entry lists 17 T cell receptor beta chains sequenced from one sample in a study of yellow fever vaccine responses in identical twins. TCRdb recomputed calls from the RT-PCR reads with MiXCR, one row per CDR3 protein. Among approximately 1,500 distinct CDR3 sequences, roughly 80% were seen once, and the ten largest hold 28%. Sequencing was performed on T cells from blood (PBMCs), unsorted or a sorted subset (not recorded which), taken before or after yellow fever vaccination (not recorded which). These receptors all come from a female donor who received the yellow fever vaccine.

This clonotype appeared once. The chain recombines TRBV11-3 with TRBJ2-7, with unresolved D. CDR1 and CDR2 (germline): SGHNT, YENEEA. The CDR3 has 12 residues. The V gene lost 1 base and the J gene lost 6 bases, with 7 bases spanning the gap. Here the CDR3 reads CASSLVYGEQYF. CDR3 nucleotide sequence: TGTGCCAGCAGCTTAGTTTATGGCGAGCAGTACTTC.

The chain links TRBV11-1 to TRBJ1-2; D uncertain. The V gene's germline CDR1 is SGHAT and CDR2 FQDESV (reference sequence). The CDR3 contains 13 residues. The V and J ends lost 0 bases and 4 bases respectively, with 6 bases between them. CDR3 residues: CASSLAELYGYTF. The CDR3 region has the DNA TGTGCCAGCAGCTTAGCTGAACTCTATGGCTACACCTTC.

V usage is TRBV5-8 and J usage is TRBJ1-5; D possibly corresponds to TRBD1 (6 bases). The length of the CDR3 is 13 residues. Germline values: CDR1 SGHTS, CDR2 YDEGEE. Trimming pared 7 bases from V and 3 bases from J, leaving 11 bases between. The CDR3 sequence is CASPGQPNQPQHF. CDR3 nucleotides: TGTGCCAGCCCCGGACAGCCCAATCAGCCCCAGCATTTT.

V is TRBV3-1 and J is TRBJ2-7; D perhaps matches TRBD1 (6 bases). Germline CDR1 LGHDT, CDR2 YNNKEL (reference sequence). The ends were cut back, 0 bases at V and 5 bases at J, with 11 bases in the middle. The CDR3 is 14 residues long. In nucleotides, the CDR3 is TGTGCCAGCAGCCAAGAACACAGGGTTAACGAGCAGTACTTC. The encoded protein is CASSQEHRVNEQYF.

The chain carries TRBV6-2 or TRBV6-3 and TRBJ1-5; D call uncertain. The germline V and J ends were trimmed by 6 bases and 5 bases, with 11 bases remaining between them. The V gene's germline CDR1 is MNHEY and CDR2 SVGEGT. The CDR3 spans 13 residues. In nucleotides, the CDR3 is TGTGCCAGCAGCCGGAATCCCGATCAGCCCCAGCATTTT. This gives the protein CASSRNPDQPQHF.

The chain joins TRBV12-3 or TRBV12-4 to TRBJ2-1; 9 positions agree with TRBD2. The CDR3 loop spans 15 amino acids. The ends lost 7 bases at V and 0 bases at J; junction bases unmatched: 4. CDR3 amino acids: CASKAGGGSYNEQFF. DNA of the CDR3: TGTGCCAGCAAAGCGGGGGGCGGCTCCTACAATGAGCAGTTCTTC.

CDR3 loop: CASSQDATSTDTQYF. The CDR3 DNA reads TGCGCCAGCAGCCAAGATGCGACCAGCACAGATACGCAGTATTTT. The rearrangement uses TRBV4-1 and TRBJ2-3; D remains ambiguous. CDR3 length: 15 residues. Looked up from germline, CDR1 is MGHRA and CDR2 is YSYEKL. Trimming removed 0 bases from V and 0 bases from J, with 7 bases in between.

The chain is built from TRBV11-2 and TRBJ1-2; D may be TRBD1 (6 bases). V dropped 5 bases and J dropped 3 bases, with 19 bases sitting between them. This CDR3 has 16 amino acids. Germline V CDR1 and CDR2: SGHAT, FQNNGV. CDR3 nucleotides: TGTGCCAGCAGCCCTGTAAGGAACGACAGGCACTATGGCTACACCTTC. Protein: CASSPVRNDRHYGYTF.

V is TRBV11-3 and J is TRBJ1-5; D call uncertain. This CDR3 contains 14 residues. CDR1 and CDR2 (germline): SGHNT, YENEEA. Trimming pared 4 bases from V and 1 base from J, leaving 8 bases between. The chain's CDR3 is CASSSIQSNQPQHF. The CDR3 DNA follows: TGTGCCAGCAGCTCAATTCAGAGCAATCAGCCCCAGCATTTT.

The chain carries TRBV11-3 and TRBJ1-5; D remains ambiguous. Deletions cut 1 base from V and 4 bases from J, with 5 bases between. CDR1 SGHNT and CDR2 YENEEA come from the germline V gene. The CDR3 spans 13 residues. For the CDR3, the DNA is TGTGCCAGCAGCTTAGGCCCAAATCAGCCCCAGCATTTT. Its translation: CASSLGPNQPQHF.

The V and J genes are TRBV11-2 and TRBJ2-7; possibly TRBD2 for D (5 bases). Trimming took off 4 bases at V and 2 bases at J, with 12 bases between the two ends. Germline-derived CDR1 and CDR2 are SGHAT and FQNNGV. The CDR3 length is 14 residues. Here the CDR3 DNA reads TGTGCCAGCAGCTCTTCGGACTGGCCCTACGAGCAGTACGTC. Its protein product is CASSSSDWPYEQYV.

The rearrangement uses TRBV6-2 or TRBV6-3 and TRBJ2-7; 7 positions agree with TRBD1. The CDR3 contains 15 residues. From germline, CDR1 is MNHEY and CDR2 SVGEGT. Trimming took 8 bases from V and 3 from J; bases not matched to a gene: 13. For the CDR3, the DNA is TGTGCCAGCGCAGACACAGGGGCTTCTATCTACGAGCAGTACTTC. It yields the protein CASADTGASIYEQYF.

The chain couples TRBV10-1 to TRBJ1-3; D is uncertain. Looked up from germline, CDR1 is WNHNN and CDR2 is SYGVQD (reference sequence). The CDR3 loop spans 13 amino acids. V lost 8 bases, J lost 0 bases, and 8 bases lay in between. The chain's CDR3 is CASSGPSGNTIYF. CDR3 nucleotide sequence: TGCGCCAGCTCAGGTCCCTCTGGAAACACCATATATTTT.

The genes are TRBV19 and TRBJ1-1; D is unclear. Trimming took 1 base from V and 1 from J, leaving 10 bases between them. CDR3 length: 15 residues. Germline lookup yields CDR1 LNHDA and CDR2 SQIVND (reference sequence). This CDR3 is CASSIVPSRNTEAFF. CDR3 coding DNA: TGTGCCAGTAGTATAGTACCCTCTCGGAACACTGAAGCTTTCTTT. Variable domain in full (rest from reference TRBV19 and TRBJ1-1): DGGITQSPKYLFRKEGQNVTLSCEQNLNHDAMYWYRQDPGQGLRLIYYSQIVNDFQKGDIAEGYSVSREKKESFPLTVTSAQKNPTAFYLCASSIVPSRNTEAFFGQGTRLTVV.

V and J are TRBV6-5 and TRBJ2-1; 7 bases align to TRBD2. Germline V gene sequence: CDR1 MNHEY, CDR2 SVGAGI. V shed 0 bases, J shed 2 bases, and the junction held 4 bases outside the gene matches. The CDR3 has 16 residues. CDR3 sequence (DNA): TGTGCCAGCAGTTACTCCGGGACTACCCCCTACAATGAGCAGTTCTTC. It yields the protein CASSYSGTTPYNEQFF.

V usage is TRBV6-1 and J usage is TRBJ1-6; D gene uncertain. CDR1 is MNHNS, CDR2 SASEGT, per germline. The CDR3 runs 14 residues. Deletions cut 6 bases from V and 6 bases from J, with 12 bases between. CDR3 sequence reads: CASSPGSGNSPLHF. For the CDR3, the DNA is TGTGCCAGCAGCCCCGGTTCGGGTAATTCACCCCTCCACTTT.

V usage is TRBV25-1 and J usage is TRBJ1-6; D is unclear. The CDR3 covers 17 residues. Germline loops: CDR1 MGHDK, CDR2 SYGVNS. V dropped 5 bases and J dropped 3 bases, with 17 bases sitting between them. The CDR3 coding sequence is TGTGCCAGCAGTCCCCGGAGACGTGGGAACTATAATTCACCCCTCCACTTT. Translated, it gives CASSPRRRGNYNSPLHF.